The following is a T cell receptor (beta chain) sequence with its context. Germline V gene lookup returns CDR1 SGHRS and CDR2 YFSETQ. This CDR3 has 14 residues. TCRdb processed the 5' RACE reads again and assigns one entry to each CDR3 protein, with no DNA. The sample includes about 460,000 distinct CDR3 sequences. The data were obtained in a study of T cells expressing NK-cell markers. Study at large: In sorted CD3+CD56+NKG2C+, CD3+CD56+NKG2C- and CD3+CD56-NKG2C+ T cells, TCR beta repertoires were obtained.

Material: blood T cells: a sorted CD56 or NKG2C T cell subset, CD4+ or CD8+ T cells, or bulk PBMC T cells (not recorded which). The J gene is TRBJ1-1, the V gene TRBV5-1; TCRdb returns TRBD1, unconfirmable since there is no DNA. The TCR was taken from a woman aged 50 to 60 in good health. CDR3 sequence: CASSPEVGRTEAFF.